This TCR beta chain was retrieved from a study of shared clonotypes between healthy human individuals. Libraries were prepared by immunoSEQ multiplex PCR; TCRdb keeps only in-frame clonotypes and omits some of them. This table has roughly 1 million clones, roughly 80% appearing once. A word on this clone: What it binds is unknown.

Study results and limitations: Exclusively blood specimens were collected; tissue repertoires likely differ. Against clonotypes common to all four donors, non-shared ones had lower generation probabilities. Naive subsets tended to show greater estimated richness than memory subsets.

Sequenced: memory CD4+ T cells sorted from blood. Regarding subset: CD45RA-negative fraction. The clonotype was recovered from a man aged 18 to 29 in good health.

CDR3 DNA: TGTGCCAGCAGCTTGGATCAGGGGGCGATCTACAATGAGCAGTTCTTC. It encodes CASSLDQGAIYNEQFF. The V call is TRBV5-6, the J call TRBJ2-1; 8 positions match TRBD1. Germline CDR1 and CDR2: SGHDT and YYEEEE. V was clipped by 0 bases and J by 3 bases; unmatched bases: 5. CDR3 length: 16 amino acids.